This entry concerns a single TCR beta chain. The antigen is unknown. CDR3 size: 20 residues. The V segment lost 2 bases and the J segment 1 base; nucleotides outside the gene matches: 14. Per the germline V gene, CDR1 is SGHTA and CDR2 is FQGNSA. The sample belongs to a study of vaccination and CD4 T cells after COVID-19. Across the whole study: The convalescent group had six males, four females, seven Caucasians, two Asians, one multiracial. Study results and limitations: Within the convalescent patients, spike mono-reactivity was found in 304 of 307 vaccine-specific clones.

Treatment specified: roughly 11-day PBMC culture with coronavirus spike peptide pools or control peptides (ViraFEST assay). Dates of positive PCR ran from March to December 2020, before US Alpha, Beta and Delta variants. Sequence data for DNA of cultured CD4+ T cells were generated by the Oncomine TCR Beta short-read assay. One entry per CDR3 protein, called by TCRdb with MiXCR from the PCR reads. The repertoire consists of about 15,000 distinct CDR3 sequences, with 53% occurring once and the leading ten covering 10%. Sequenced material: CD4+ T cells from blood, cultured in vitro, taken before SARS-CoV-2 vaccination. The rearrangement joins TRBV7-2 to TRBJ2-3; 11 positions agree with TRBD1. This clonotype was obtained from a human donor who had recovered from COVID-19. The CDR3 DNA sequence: TGTGCCAGCAGCTTATTCGGGACAGGGGGTTTCCCTGGGGGCACAGATACGCAGTATTTT. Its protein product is CASSLFGTGGFPGGTDTQYF. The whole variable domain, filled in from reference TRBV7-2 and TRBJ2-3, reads GAGVSQSPSNKVTEKGKDVELRCDPISGHTALYWYRQSLGQGLEFLIYFQGNSAPDKSGLPSDRFSAERTGGSVSTLTIQRTQQEDSAVYLCASSLFGTGGFPGGTDTQYFGPGTRLTVL.